Below are 7 T cell receptor beta chains sequenced from a single sample in a study of technical replicates of blood from a few donors. The protocol was immunoSEQ multiplex PCR, while the TCRdb copy is restricted to in-frame clones and leaves out a portion. Of 50,000 to 70,000 clones listed, approximately 86% are singletons. Specimen: PBMCs. The receptors come from a human donor in good health. Some clones in this sample may be carry-over from other donors' samples.

In its sample, this clone was seen a few times. This sequence joins TRBV4-3 and TRBJ2-1; D is perhaps TRBD1 (5 bases). Trimming pared 0 bases from V and 0 bases from J, leaving 12 bases between. The CDR3 runs to 17 residues. Germline CDR1 is LGHNA and CDR2 is YSLEER. DNA of the CDR3: TGCGCCAGCAGCCAAGATCAGGCGACAGTCTCCTACAATGAGCAGTTCTTC. Its translation: CASSQDQATVSYNEQFF.

This clone was observed a handful of times. This rearrangement joins TRBV7-9 to TRBJ2-5, with a tentative D call TRBD1 (5 bases). V gave up 0 bases and J gave up 1 base, with 9 bases separating them. The length of the CDR3 is 15 residues. Germline-derived CDR1 and CDR2 are SEHNR and FQNEAQ (reference sequence). The CDR3 loop is CASSLALTAQETQYF. The CDR3 nucleotides are TGTGCCAGCAGCTTAGCGCTGACAGCCCAAGAGACCCAGTACTTC.

V usage is TRBV6-1 and J usage is TRBJ2-7; 7 nucleotides match TRBD1. The CDR3 spans 13 residues. Germline V CDR1 and CDR2: MNHNS, SASEGT. The trim removed 5 bases at V and 3 bases at J, leaving 4 bases unmatched. The CDR3, as DNA: TGTGCCAGCAGTCAGGGACAGATCTACGAGCAGTACTTC. It encodes CASSQGQIYEQYF.

The rearrangement uses TRBV2 and TRBJ2-2; 8 positions agree with TRBD2. Germline lookup yields CDR1 SNHLY and CDR2 FYNNEI. The CDR3 covers 15 residues. Trimming removed 1 base from V and 6 bases from J; junction bases left unmatched: 4. The CDR3 loop is CASSEVGGAPGELFF. DNA of the CDR3: TGTGCCAGCAGTGAAGTCGGGGGGGCACCCGGGGAGCTGTTTTTT. Combining the CDR3 with reference TRBV2 and TRBJ2-2 gives the whole variable domain EPEVTQTPSHQVTQMGQEVILRCVPISNHLYFYWYRQILGQKVEFLVSFYNNEISEKSEIFDDQFSVERPDGSNFTLKIRSTKLEDSAMYFCASSEVGGAPGELFFGEGSRLTVL.

The chain couples TRBV19 to TRBJ1-4; 9 nucleotides agree with TRBD1. This CDR3 contains 15 residues. Losses at the gene ends were 7 bases for V and 5 bases for J; bases not matched to a gene: 8. CDR1 LNHDA and CDR2 SQIVND come from the germline V gene (reference sequence). CDR3 protein: CASNPLGTGNEKLFF. The CDR3 region has the DNA TGTGCCAGTAACCCTCTGGGGACAGGGAATGAAAAACTGTTTTTT.

This rearrangement joins TRBV5-4 to TRBJ2-1, with TRBD2 matching over 8 bases. The CDR3 runs 16 residues. The germline gives CDR1 SGHNT, CDR2 YYREEE (reference sequence). J lost 4 bases, V lost 6 bases, and 12 bases had no gene match. DNA for the CDR3: TGTGCCAGCACGCGGGGATCAGCGGGAGCTTACAATGAGCAGTTCTTC. It yields the protein CASTRGSAGAYNEQFF.

The rearrangement joins TRBV5-1 to TRBJ2-3; 7 bases align to TRBD1. This CDR3 comprises 13 residues. The J segment lost 6 bases and the V segment lost 5 bases, leaving 6 bases of the junction unmatched. Germline CDR1 reads SGHRS; CDR2 reads YFSETQ. The CDR3 sequence is CASRVEGADTQYF. CDR3 in DNA: TGCGCCAGCAGGGTTGAGGGGGCGGATACGCAGTATTTT.